The subject of this entry is one TCR beta chain. The data were taken from a study of blood T cells in healthy people across ages. Germline V gives CDR1 SNHLY, CDR2 FYNNEI. The V gene end was trimmed by 5 bases and the J gene end by 3 bases; junction bases not matched to a gene: 6. The CDR3 length is 14 residues. The authors ran a second PCR of 7 to 11 cycles using a sample-barcoded 5' primer and a J-beta primer mix. TCRdb re-derived calls from the 5' RACE reads in MiXCR, one entry per CDR3 protein. In the table there are roughly 700,000 distinct CDR3 sequences, around 48% of which are singletons. Total RNA extracted from each sample amounted to at least 5.5 micrograms.

The chain carries TRBV2 and TRBJ1-1; 7 bases fit TRBD1. The sequencing sample was made of blood. The clonotype originates from a woman in her fifties or sixties in good health. The CDR3 spells CASSKQGKDTEAFF. Written as DNA, the CDR3 is TGTGCCAGCAGTAAACAGGGGAAGGACACTGAAGCTTTCTTT. The full variable domain, rest sourced from reference TRBV2 and TRBJ1-1, is EPEVTQTPSHQVTQMGQEVILRCVPISNHLYFYWYRQILGQKVEFLVSFYNNEISEKSEIFDDQFSVERPDGSNFTLKIRSTKLEDSAMYFCASSKQGKDTEAFFGQGTRLTVV.